The source of this T cell receptor beta chain is a study of blood T cell repertoires in COVID-19. The CDR3 spans 16 residues. After removal of 3 bases from V and 1 base from J, the junction contained 6 bases not matched to a gene. Germline V lookup: CDR1 LNHDA, CDR2 SQIVND (reference sequence). Authors' data handling: Reference gene primer amplification in the assay estimated nucleated cell counts. TCRdb keeps only in-frame clones here, not all; method: immunoSEQ multiplex PCR. V and J calls and clone size follow that table, whereas D and trimming were derived from the DNA. The profile shows roughly 520,000 clones, roughly 90% of them singletons.

The chain uses TRBV19 and TRBJ2-3, with 8 bases lining up with TRBD1. The source material was PBMCs or T cells enriched from blood (not recorded which). This receptor was identified in a middle-aged woman who had recovered from COVID-19. The CDR3 DNA reads as TGTGCCAGTAGTATTTCGGCAGGGGGCGGCACAGATACGCAGTATTTT. Protein product: CASSISAGGGTDTQYF.